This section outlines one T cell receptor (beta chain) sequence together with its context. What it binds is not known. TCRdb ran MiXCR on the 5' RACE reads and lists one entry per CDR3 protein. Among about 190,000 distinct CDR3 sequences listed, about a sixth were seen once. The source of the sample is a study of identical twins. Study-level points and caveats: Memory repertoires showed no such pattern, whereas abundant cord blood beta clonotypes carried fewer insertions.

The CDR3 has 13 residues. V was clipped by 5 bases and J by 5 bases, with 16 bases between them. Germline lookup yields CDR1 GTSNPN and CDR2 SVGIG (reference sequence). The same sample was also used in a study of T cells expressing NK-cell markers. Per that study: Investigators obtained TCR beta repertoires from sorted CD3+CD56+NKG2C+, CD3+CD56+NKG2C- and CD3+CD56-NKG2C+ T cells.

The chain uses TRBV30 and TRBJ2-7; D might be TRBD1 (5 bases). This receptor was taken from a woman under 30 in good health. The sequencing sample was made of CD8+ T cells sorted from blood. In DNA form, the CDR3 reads TGTGCCTGGGAAGCAGGGTCTCGGCACGAGCAGTACTTC. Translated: CAWEAGSRHEQYF. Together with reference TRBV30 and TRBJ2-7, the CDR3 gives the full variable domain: SQTIHQWPATLVQPVGSPLSLECTVEGTSNPNLYWYRQAAGRGLQLLFYSVGIGQISSEVPQNLSASRPQDRQFILSSKKLLLSDSGFYLCAWEAGSRHEQYFGPGTRLTVT.